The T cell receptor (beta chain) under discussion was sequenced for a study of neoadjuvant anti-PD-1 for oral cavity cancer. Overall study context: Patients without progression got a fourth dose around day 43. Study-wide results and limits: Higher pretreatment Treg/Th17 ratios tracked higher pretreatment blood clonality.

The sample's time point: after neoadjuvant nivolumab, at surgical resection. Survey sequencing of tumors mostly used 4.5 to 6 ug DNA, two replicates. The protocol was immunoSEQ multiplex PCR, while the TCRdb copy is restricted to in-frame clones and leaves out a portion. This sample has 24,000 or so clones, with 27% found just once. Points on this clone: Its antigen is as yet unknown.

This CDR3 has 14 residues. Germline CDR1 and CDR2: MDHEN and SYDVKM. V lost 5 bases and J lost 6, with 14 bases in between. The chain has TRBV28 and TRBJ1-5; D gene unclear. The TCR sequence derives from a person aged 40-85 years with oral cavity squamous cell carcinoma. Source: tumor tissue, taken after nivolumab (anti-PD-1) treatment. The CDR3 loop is CASSPDQTRQPQHF. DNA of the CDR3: TGTGCCAGCAGTCCGGATCAAACCCGTCAGCCCCAGCATTTT.